The clone carrying this T cell receptor (beta chain) was observed a single time. Its antigen remains unidentified. This sample stems from a study of STAT3 mutations in large granular lymphocyte leukemia. The CDR3 is 13 residues long. Germline V gives CDR1 GTSNPN, CDR2 SVGIG (reference sequence). The V end was cut by 0 bases, the J end by 5 bases, with 9 bases between. TCRbeta libraries averaged about 40,773 productive templates per sample. Libraries were prepared by immunoSEQ multiplex PCR; TCRdb keeps only in-frame clonotypes and omits some of them. The sample includes approximately 10,000 clones, approximately 50% of them seen just once. Regarding the study as a whole: Every T-cell large granular lymphocyte leukemia patient had at least one immunodominant TCR beta clonotype. TCR clonotype switching after therapy occurred in about 35% of the 18 patients. Sampling intervals varied between patients and samples.

The receptor was isolated from a boy aged 5 to 17 with T-cell large granular lymphocyte leukemia. Some clones in this sample may be carry-over from other donors' samples. The genes are TRBV30 and TRBJ2-3; D not certain. Specimen: peripheral blood mononuclear cells. Written as DNA, the CDR3 is TGTGCCTGGAGTGTCGGTCGGCGAGATACGCAGTATTTT. Its translation is CAWSVGRRDTQYF. Together with reference TRBV30 and TRBJ2-3, the CDR3 gives the full variable domain: SQTIHQWPATLVQPVGSPLSLECTVEGTSNPNLYWYRQAAGRGLQLLFYSVGIGQISSEVPQNLSASRPQDRQFILSSKKLLLSDSGFYLCAWSVGRRDTQYFGPGTRLTVL.